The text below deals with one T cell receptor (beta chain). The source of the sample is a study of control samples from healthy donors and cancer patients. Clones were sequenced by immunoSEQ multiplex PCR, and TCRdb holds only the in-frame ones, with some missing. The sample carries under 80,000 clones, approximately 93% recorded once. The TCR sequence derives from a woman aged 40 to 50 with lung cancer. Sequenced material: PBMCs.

The CDR3 DNA reads as TGCGCCAGCAGTCCAGACACGGCGGGGGGCCTTCAGTTTTTT. It yields the protein CASSPDTAGGLQFF. This chain links TRBV5-1 with TRBJ1-4, with a tentative D call TRBD1 (6 bases). Germline V lookup: CDR1 SGHRS, CDR2 YFSETQ. Trimming shortened V by 5 bases and J by 16 bases, and 24 bases separated the two germline ends. The CDR3 has 14 amino acids.